This T cell receptor (beta chain) was captured by sequencing in a study of cytomegalovirus exposure and HLA in healthy donors. Study conclusions and caveats: V- and J-gene trimming of TCR beta was linked (in a later analysis) to a missense DCLRE1C variant. The authors later found most CMV-associated TCR beta chains appeared HLA-restricted.

The PCR had 60 Vbeta and 13 Jbeta primers. The data were produced by immunoSEQ multiplex PCR, yet TCRdb's version contains in-frame clones alone and is incomplete. The sample has about 110,000 clones; about 79% are singletons. Trimming cost V 6 bases and J 2 bases; bases outside gene matches: 8. This CDR3 spans 15 amino acids. Germline-derived CDR1 and CDR2 are MNHEY and SVGAGI. To note about this clone: Its matching antigen is unknown.

The TCR comes from a woman between 18 and 29 years old in good health and CMV-seropositive. The sequenced sample consisted of PBMCs. The J gene is TRBJ2-7, the V gene TRBV6-5; TRBD1 matches at 9 bases. The CDR3 nucleotides read TGTGCCAGCAGACCCGGGACAGGGCCTACCTACGAGCAGTACTTC. Its protein product is CASRPGTGPTYEQYF.